This T cell receptor (beta chain) was recovered during a study of T cells in Graves' hyperthyroidism and ophthalmopathy. The table lists this clonotype with many counts. The source material, RNA transcripts, was used to amplify TCR beta CDR3 regions. In the first-round RT-PCR of the TCR CDR3, the HTBI primer set was used. MiXCR was run by TCRdb on the multiplex PCR reads, yielding one entry per CDR3 protein. The sample carries about 400,000 distinct CDR3 sequences, around 14% recorded once. For Graves' hyperthyroidism to be stable, ophthalmopathy could not progress within 18 months. Together with thyroid ultrasound, orbital computed tomography, serum thyroxine and TRAb, clinical symptoms were used for diagnoses. Fresh peripheral blood, around 9.5 ml, yielded the PBMCs. CDR3 length: 16 amino acids. With 5 bases clipped from V and 0 bases from J, the junction kept 10 bases outside the gene matches. Germline V gene lookup returns CDR1 SGHRS and CDR2 YFSETQ.

The clonotype originates from a woman under 30 with Graves' hyperthyroidism. Material: blood. The rearrangement links TRBV5-1 to TRBJ2-7, with 8 bases that match TRBD2. The CDR3 nucleotides read TGCGCCAGCAGTAAGATTGCGGGAGGCCTCTCCTACGAGCAGTACTTC. Encoded protein: CASSKIAGGLSYEQYF.